The next 26 T cell receptor beta chains were all read from a single sample in a study of blood T cell repertoires in COVID-19. Sequencing used immunoSEQ multiplex PCR; TCRdb keeps in-frame clones, though not all of them. Of a few hundred thousand clones listed, around 90% are singletons. Sequenced sample: PBMCs or T cells enriched from blood (not recorded which). All receptors derive from a man aged 30-40 years who had recovered from COVID-19.

The genes are TRBV7-2 and TRBJ2-1, with 16 bases fitting TRBD2. Unmatched junction bases numbered 1, after V lost 3 bases and J lost 8 bases. The germline gives CDR1 SGHTA, CDR2 FQGNSA. This CDR3 is built from 15 residues. The CDR3 loop is CASSLGLAGGHEQFF. The CDR3 bases are TGTGCCAGCAGCTTGGGACTAGCGGGGGGGCATGAGCAGTTCTTC. The variable domain in full, with the rest retrieved from reference TRBV7-2 and TRBJ2-1, is GAGVSQSPSNKVTEKGKDVELRCDPISGHTALYWYRQSLGQGLEFLIYFQGNSAPDKSGLPSDRFSAERTGGSVSTLTIQRTQQEDSAVYLCASSLGLAGGHEQFFGPGTRLTVL.

This clone was seen once. The rearrangement joins TRBV28 to TRBJ2-1; 13 bases line up with TRBD2. The CDR3 extends over 18 amino acids. The germline gives CDR1 MDHEN, CDR2 SYDVKM. Trimming at V came to 2 bases and at J to 5 bases, leaving 9 bases not matched to a gene. The DNA of the CDR3 is TGTGCCAGCAGTTTAGGACTAGCGGGGGCCCAGCGGGACAATGAGCAGTTCTTC. This encodes CASSLGLAGAQRDNEQFF. Combining the CDR3 with reference TRBV28 and TRBJ2-1 gives the whole variable domain DVKVTQSSRYLVKRTGEKVFLECVQDMDHENMFWYRQDPGLGLRLIYFSYDVKMKEKGDIPEGYSVSREKKERFSLILESASTNQTSMYLCASSLGLAGAQRDNEQFFGPGTRLTVL.

The chain is built from TRBV6-4 and TRBJ1-1; D unclear. Germline values: CDR1 MRHNA, CDR2 SNTAGT. With 9 bases removed from V and 10 bases from J, the gap between germline ends came to 12 bases. CDR3 length: 10 amino acids. Written as DNA, the CDR3 is TGTGCCAGGGACTTTTGGGCAGCTTTCTTT. Its translation: CARDFWAAFF.

In this sample, this clone turned up many times. V and J are TRBV6-4 and TRBJ1-1; D gene ambiguous. Germline lookup yields CDR1 MRHNA and CDR2 SNTAGT. The CDR3 runs 13 residues. V was shortened by 6 bases and J by 5 bases, with 13 bases between the two germline ends. The CDR3 reads CASRERESTEAFF. The CDR3 region has the DNA TGTGCCAGCAGGGAGAGGGAATCAACTGAAGCTTTCTTT.

This clone has just one count. The chain recombines TRBV4-1 with TRBJ1-1; a possible D gene is TRBD1 (6 bases). CDR1 is MGHRA and CDR2 is YSYEKL in the germline V gene. Trimming pared 4 bases from V and 10 bases from J, leaving 28 bases between. The CDR3 totals 17 residues. In nucleotides, the CDR3 is TGCGCCAGCAGCCGAACCACACAGGGCTTAGCAGGGGAGGGAGCTTTCTTT. Translated: CASSRTTQGLAGEGAFF.

The genes are TRBV24-1 and TRBJ2-1; possibly TRBD2 for D (6 bases). The CDR3 has 14 residues. Per the germline V gene, CDR1 is KGHDR and CDR2 is SFDVKD. The ends were cut back, 4 bases at V and 12 bases at J, with 18 bases in the middle. This CDR3 reads CATSEPISRGRQFF. The CDR3 coding sequence is TGTGCCACCAGTGAGCCTATTTCCCGGGGGAGGCAGTTCTTC.

Here the CDR3 DNA reads TGTGCCAGCAGCTTGAACAGGCGCTCCTACGAGCAGTACTTC. This translates into CASSLNRRSYEQYF. The chain combines TRBV7-6 with TRBJ2-7, with a possible D match to TRBD1 (5 bases). Looked up from germline, CDR1 is SGHVS and CDR2 is FNYEAQ. The CDR3 has 14 residues. The V end was cut by 3 bases, the J end by 0 bases, with 9 bases between.

Remarks on this clone: The sample holds other DNA sequences that translate to the same CDR3. V usage is TRBV5-1 and J usage is TRBJ2-1; 8 nucleotides align to TRBD1. This CDR3 is 15 amino acids long. Trimming cost V 3 bases and J 1 base; bases outside gene matches: 3. Germline V gene sequence: CDR1 SGHRS, CDR2 YFSETQ. CDR3: CASSSGQGSYNEQFF. The CDR3 DNA is TGCGCCAGCAGCTCCGGACAGGGATCCTACAATGAGCAGTTCTTC.

The chain uses TRBV27 and TRBJ1-5; the match to TRBD1 covers 8 bases. The V segment lost 5 bases and the J segment 5 bases; nucleotides outside the gene matches: 5. The CDR3 spans 14 residues. The V gene's germline CDR1 is MNHEY and CDR2 SMNVEV (reference sequence). CDR3 sequence (DNA): TGTGCCAGCAGTAAGGGACAGGTGGATCAGCCCCAGCATTTT. Protein: CASSKGQVDQPQHF.

The rearrangement links TRBV4-2 to TRBJ2-5; TRBD2 matches at 8 bases. Trimming at V came to 4 bases and at J to 2 bases, leaving 9 bases not matched to a gene. Germline CDR1 and CDR2: LGHNA and YNFKEQ. This CDR3 is built from 16 residues. The CDR3 DNA sequence: TGTGCCAGCAGCCTGCAAAGCGGGGGATTACAAGAGACCCAGTACTTC. As protein: CASSLQSGGLQETQYF.

V usage is TRBV13 and J usage is TRBJ1-3; D may be TRBD1 (6 bases). CDR3 length: 14 residues. V was cut by 7 bases and J by 0 bases, with 10 bases left in between. Germline assignment: CDR1 PRHDT and CDR2 FYEKMQ (reference sequence). This CDR3 reads CASTGGPSGNTIYF. CDR3 DNA: TGTGCCAGCACCGGGGGGCCCTCTGGAAACACCATATATTTT. The full variable domain, its missing parts supplied by reference TRBV13 and TRBJ1-3, is AAGVIQSPRHLIKEKRETATLKCYPIPRHDTVYWYQQGPGQDPQFLISFYEKMQSDKGSIPDRFSAQQFSDYHSELNMSSLELGDSALYFCASTGGPSGNTIYFGEGSWLTVV.

The genes are TRBV5-1 and TRBJ2-7; 9 bases fit TRBD1. Germline V lookup: CDR1 SGHRS, CDR2 YFSETQ. V trimming: 6 bases; J trimming: 2 bases; junction bases outside the gene matches: 6. The CDR3 extends over 14 amino acids. CDR3 bases: TGCGCCAGCACCACCGGGACAGGGACCTACGAGCAGTACTTC. Residues: CASTTGTGTYEQYF.

The V gene is TRBV5-4, the J gene TRBJ2-2, with 10 bases aligning to TRBD2. This CDR3 spans 17 amino acids. Per germline, CDR1 SGHNT and CDR2 YYREEE (reference sequence). V gave up 3 bases and J gave up 6 bases; unmatched junction bases: 11. The CDR3 sequence is CASSSGGAGGQAGELFF. CDR3 nucleotides: TGTGCCAGCAGCTCCGGGGGAGCGGGGGGGCAAGCCGGGGAGCTGTTTTTT.

V and J are TRBV4-2 and TRBJ2-5, with TRBD2 matching over 7 bases. Germline V gene sequence: CDR1 LGHNA, CDR2 YNFKEQ. This CDR3 contains 14 residues. The J segment lost 5 bases and the V segment lost 4 bases, leaving 7 bases of the junction unmatched. CDR3 in amino acids: CASSPLGLVETQYF. The CDR3 DNA reads as TGTGCCAGCAGCCCACTTGGACTAGTTGAGACCCAGTACTTC.

The rearrangement links TRBV2 to TRBJ2-7; no reliable D call. V lost 6 bases to trimming and J lost 3 bases, with 12 bases between them. Germline lookup yields CDR1 SNHLY and CDR2 FYNNEI. The CDR3 extends over 13 amino acids. This chain's CDR3 is CASSKTPLYEQYF. CDR3 nucleotide sequence: TGTGCCAGCAGCAAAACACCTCTCTACGAGCAGTACTTC.

The V gene is TRBV7-3, the J gene TRBJ2-3, with 9 bases fitting TRBD1. Germline V gene data show CDR1 as SGHTA and CDR2 as FQGTGA. The trim removed 5 bases at V and 5 bases at J, leaving 11 bases unmatched. There are 16 residues in the CDR3. The chain's CDR3 is CASSRAPGQGRDTQYF. CDR3 nucleotides: TGTGCCAGCAGCCGCGCACCGGGACAGGGAAGAGATACGCAGTATTTT. Combining the CDR3 with reference TRBV7-3 and TRBJ2-3 gives the whole variable domain GAGVSQTPSNKVTEKGKYVELRCDPISGHTALYWYRQSLGQGPEFLIYFQGTGAADDSGLPNDRFFAVRPEGSVSTLKIQRTERGDSAVYLCASSRAPGQGRDTQYFGPGTRLTVL.

This rearrangement joins TRBV2 to TRBJ1-1; TRBD1 matches at 8 bases. J lost 1 base, V lost 7 bases, and 5 bases had no gene match. Per the germline V gene, CDR1 is SNHLY and CDR2 is FYNNEI. This CDR3 spans 14 amino acids. The CDR3 DNA reads TGTGCCAGCACTCGACAGGGGAGGAACACTGAAGCTTTCTTT. It is translated as CASTRQGRNTEAFF.

V is TRBV18 and J is TRBJ1-1; no clear D gene. The CDR3 is made up of 14 amino acids. Germline values: CDR1 KGHSH, CDR2 LQKENI. Trimming took 3 bases from V and 1 from J, leaving 9 bases between them. For the CDR3, the DNA is TGTGCCAGCTCACCGGCCCAGAAGAACACTGAAGCTTTCTTT. Translated: CASSPAQKNTEAFF.

V gene TRBV27 combines with J gene TRBJ1-2; 9 bases fit TRBD1. With 6 bases clipped from V and 4 bases from J, the junction kept 9 bases outside the gene matches. The CDR3 loop spans 15 amino acids. CDR1 MNHEY and CDR2 SMNVEV come from the germline V gene (reference sequence). The CDR3 region has the DNA TGTGCCAGCAGCGAGGGGACAGGGTCGGGCTATGGCTACACCTTC. Encoded protein: CASSEGTGSGYGYTF.

V gene TRBV14 combines with J gene TRBJ1-2; D gene ambiguous. V was shortened by 5 bases and J by 1 base, with 8 bases between the two germline ends. The CDR3 has 13 residues. Germline CDR1 reads SGHDN; CDR2 reads FVKESK. The CDR3 DNA reads as TGTGCCAGCAGCAGGGAGCTTAACTATGGCTACACCTTC. Translated: CASSRELNYGYTF.

This chain's CDR3 is CASSIRDTLWPQHF. The CDR3 nucleotides are TGTGCCAGTAGTATAAGAGACACCCTTTGGCCCCAGCATTTT. This chain joins TRBV19 and TRBJ1-5; D gene ambiguous. The CDR3 is 14 residues long. CDR1 is LNHDA, CDR2 SQIVND, per germline (reference sequence). V gave up 2 bases and J gave up 9 bases, with 14 bases separating them.

The DNA for the CDR3 is TGTGCCAGTGGGTCGGGACAGACCCACTTTAACTATGGCTACACCTTC. Translated: CASGSGQTHFNYGYTF. The rearrangement uses TRBV19 and TRBJ1-2, with 7 bases matching TRBD1. CDR3 length equals 16 residues. V shed 8 bases, J shed 1 base, and the junction held 13 bases outside the gene matches. CDR1 is LNHDA, CDR2 SQIVND, per germline (reference sequence). Using reference TRBV19 and TRBJ1-2 for the parts outside the CDR3, the full variable domain is DGGITQSPKYLFRKEGQNVTLSCEQNLNHDAMYWYRQDPGQGLRLIYYSQIVNDFQKGDIAEGYSVSREKKESFPLTVTSAQKNPTAFYLCASGSGQTHFNYGYTFGSGTRLTVV.

This chain links TRBV5-1 with TRBJ1-1; D gene unclear. The CDR3 contains 14 residues. V lost 2 bases, J lost 1 base, and 9 bases lay in between. Looked up from germline, CDR1 is SGHRS and CDR2 is YFSETQ. The CDR3 is CASSFVGGNTEAFF. DNA for the CDR3: TGCGCCAGCAGCTTCGTAGGAGGGAACACTGAAGCTTTCTTT. Complete variable domain (other parts from reference TRBV5-1 and TRBJ1-1): KAGVTQTPRYLIKTRGQQVTLSCSPISGHRSVSWYQQTPGQGLQFLFEYFSETQRNKGNFPGRFSGRQFSNSRSEMNVSTLELGDSALYLCASSFVGGNTEAFFGQGTRLTVV.

This chain uses TRBV4-1 with TRBJ2-1; D remains ambiguous. Between the trimmed V and J ends, which lost 4 bases and 2 bases, there was a span of 12 bases. The CDR3 loop spans 15 amino acids. CDR1 MGHRA and CDR2 YSYEKL come from the germline V gene. The chain's CDR3 is CASSPLKAPYNEQFF. CDR3 coding DNA: TGCGCCAGCAGCCCCCTCAAAGCACCCTACAATGAGCAGTTCTTC.

The V and J genes are TRBV24-1 and TRBJ2-5; the D gene is possibly TRBD2 (5 bases). In germline, CDR1 is KGHDR, CDR2 SFDVKD. This CDR3 is 13 amino acids long. Trimming took off 3 bases at V and 3 bases at J, with 7 bases between the two ends. The CDR3 spells CATSDVGEETQYF. The CDR3 DNA reads TGTGCCACCAGTGATGTCGGGGAAGAGACCCAGTACTTC.

The chain has TRBV6-5 and TRBJ2-7; D may be TRBD2 (5 bases). Germline-derived CDR1 and CDR2 are MNHEY and SVGAGI. The CDR3 covers 14 residues. The germline V and J ends were trimmed by 0 bases and 3 bases, with 9 bases remaining between them. The CDR3 DNA follows: TGTGCCAGCAGTTACTCGATCGGGGACTACGAGCAGTACTTC. Protein: CASSYSIGDYEQYF.